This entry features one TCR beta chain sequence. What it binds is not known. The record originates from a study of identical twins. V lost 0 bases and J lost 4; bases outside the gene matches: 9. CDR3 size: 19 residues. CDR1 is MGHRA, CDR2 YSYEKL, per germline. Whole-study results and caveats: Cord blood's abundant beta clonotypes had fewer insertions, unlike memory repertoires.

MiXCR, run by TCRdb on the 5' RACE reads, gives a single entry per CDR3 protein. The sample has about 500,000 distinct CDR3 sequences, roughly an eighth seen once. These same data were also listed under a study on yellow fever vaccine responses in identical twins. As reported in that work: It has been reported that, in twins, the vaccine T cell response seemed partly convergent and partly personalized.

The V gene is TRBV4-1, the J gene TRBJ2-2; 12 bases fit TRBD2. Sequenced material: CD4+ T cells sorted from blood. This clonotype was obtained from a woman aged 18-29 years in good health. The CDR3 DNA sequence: TGCGCCAGCAGCCAAGACCCGACTAGCGGGAGTTTAACCACCGGGGAGCTGTTTTTT. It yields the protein CASSQDPTSGSLTTGELFF.